Shown below are 2 T cell receptor beta chains from a single sample sequenced in a study of blood T cells in healthy people across ages. The authors ran a second PCR of about 6 to 11 cycles using a sample-barcoded 5' primer and a J-beta primer mix. A single record per CDR3 protein comes from TCRdb applying MiXCR to the 5' RACE reads. The sample lists 2 million or so distinct CDR3 sequences; 40% to 55% were seen once. Sequencing was performed on blood. All receptors come from a woman between 35 and 50 years old in good health.

The table lists this clonotype with a few counts. The chain has TRBV10-3 and TRBJ2-1; D perhaps matches TRBD2 (5 bases). Trimming removed 5 bases at V and 7 bases at J, with 18 bases between. Germline assignment: CDR1 ENHRY and CDR2 SYGVKD. CDR3 length: 15 residues. In DNA, the CDR3 is TGTGCCATCAGTCAGGACGGAGGCTCGGGAAATGAGCAGTTCTTC. It encodes CAISQDGGSGNEQFF.

The J gene is TRBJ2-3, the V gene TRBV5-1; 8 bases align to TRBD2. J was trimmed by 6 bases and V by 3 bases; bases with no gene match: 12. Germline lookup yields CDR1 SGHRS and CDR2 YFSETQ. CDR3 length: 16 residues. CDR3 sequence (DNA): TGCGCCAGCAGCTATCAGGGACGAGCGGGGGCGGATACGCAGTATTTT. Translated, it gives CASSYQGRAGADTQYF.